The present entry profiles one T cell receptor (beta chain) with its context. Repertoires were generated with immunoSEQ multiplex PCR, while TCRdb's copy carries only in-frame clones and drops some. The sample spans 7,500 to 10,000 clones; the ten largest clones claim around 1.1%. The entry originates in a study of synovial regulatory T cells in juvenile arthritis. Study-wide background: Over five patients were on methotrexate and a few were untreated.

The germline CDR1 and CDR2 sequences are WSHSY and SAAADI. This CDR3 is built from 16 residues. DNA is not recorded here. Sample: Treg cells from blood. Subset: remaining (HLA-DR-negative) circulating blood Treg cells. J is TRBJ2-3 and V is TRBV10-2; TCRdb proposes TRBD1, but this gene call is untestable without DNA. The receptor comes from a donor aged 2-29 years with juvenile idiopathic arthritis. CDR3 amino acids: CASSLNYGTGGDTQYF.